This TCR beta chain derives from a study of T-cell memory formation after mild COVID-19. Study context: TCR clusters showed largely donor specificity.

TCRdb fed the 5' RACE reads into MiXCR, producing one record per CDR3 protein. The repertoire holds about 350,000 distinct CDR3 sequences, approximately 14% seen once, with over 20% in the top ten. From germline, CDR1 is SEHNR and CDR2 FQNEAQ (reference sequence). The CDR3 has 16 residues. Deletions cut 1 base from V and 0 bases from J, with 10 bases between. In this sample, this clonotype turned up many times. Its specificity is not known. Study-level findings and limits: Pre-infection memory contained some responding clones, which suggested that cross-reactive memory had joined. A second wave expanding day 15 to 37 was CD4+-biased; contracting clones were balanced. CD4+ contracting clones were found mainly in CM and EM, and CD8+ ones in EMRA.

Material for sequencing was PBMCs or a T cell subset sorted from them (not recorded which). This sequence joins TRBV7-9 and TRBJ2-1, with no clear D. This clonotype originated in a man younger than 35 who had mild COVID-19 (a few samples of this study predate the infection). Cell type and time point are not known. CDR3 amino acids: CASSLVSLSSYNEQFF. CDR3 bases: TGTGCCAGCAGCTTAGTCTCCCTCAGCTCCTACAATGAGCAGTTCTTC. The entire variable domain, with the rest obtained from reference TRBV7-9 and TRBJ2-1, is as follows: DTGVSQNPRHKITKRGQNVTFRCDPISEHNRLYWYRQTLGQGPEFLTYFQNEAQLEKSRLLSDRFSAERPKGSFSTLEIQRTEQGDSAMYLCASSLVSLSSYNEQFFGPGTRLTVL.